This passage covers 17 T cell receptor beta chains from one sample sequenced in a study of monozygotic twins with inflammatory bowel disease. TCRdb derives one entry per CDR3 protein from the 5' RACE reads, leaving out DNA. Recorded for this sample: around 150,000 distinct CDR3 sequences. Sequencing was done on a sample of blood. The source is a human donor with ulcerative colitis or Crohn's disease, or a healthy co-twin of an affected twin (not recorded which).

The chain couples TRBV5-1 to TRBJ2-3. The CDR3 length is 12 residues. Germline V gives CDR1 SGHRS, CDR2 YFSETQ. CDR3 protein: CASSWHADTQYF.

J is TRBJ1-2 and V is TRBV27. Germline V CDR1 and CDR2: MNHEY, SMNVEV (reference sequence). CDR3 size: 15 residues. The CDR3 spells CASSFSERVRYGYTF.

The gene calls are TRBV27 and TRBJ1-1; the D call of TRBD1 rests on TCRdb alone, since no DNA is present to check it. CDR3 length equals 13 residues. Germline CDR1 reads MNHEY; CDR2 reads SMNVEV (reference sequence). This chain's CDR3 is CASSLQGPTEAFF.

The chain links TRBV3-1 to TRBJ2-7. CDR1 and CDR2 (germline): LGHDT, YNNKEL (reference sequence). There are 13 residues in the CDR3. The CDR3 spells CASSPDRLYEQYF.

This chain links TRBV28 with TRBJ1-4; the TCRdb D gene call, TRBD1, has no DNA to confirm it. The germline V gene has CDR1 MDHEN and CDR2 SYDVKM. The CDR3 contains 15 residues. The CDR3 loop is CASSTGTTTNEKLFF.

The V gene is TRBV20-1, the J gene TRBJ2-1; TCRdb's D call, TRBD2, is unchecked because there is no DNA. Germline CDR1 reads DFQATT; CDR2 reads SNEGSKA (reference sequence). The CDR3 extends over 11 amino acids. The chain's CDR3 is CSAIRAGKQFF.

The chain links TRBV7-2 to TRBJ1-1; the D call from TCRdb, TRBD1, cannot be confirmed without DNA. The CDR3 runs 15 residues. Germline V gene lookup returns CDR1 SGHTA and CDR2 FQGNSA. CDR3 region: CASSPRTGRGTEAFF.

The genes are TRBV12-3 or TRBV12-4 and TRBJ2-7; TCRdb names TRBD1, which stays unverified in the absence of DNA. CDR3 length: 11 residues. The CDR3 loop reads CASSFRGEQYF.

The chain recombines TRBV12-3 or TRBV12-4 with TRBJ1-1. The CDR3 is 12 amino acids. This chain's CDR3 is CASSFGRSSAFF.

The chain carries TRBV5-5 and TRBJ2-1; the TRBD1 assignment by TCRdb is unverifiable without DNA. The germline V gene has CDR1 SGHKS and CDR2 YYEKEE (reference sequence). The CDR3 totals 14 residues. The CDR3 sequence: CASSLTGVWNEQFF.

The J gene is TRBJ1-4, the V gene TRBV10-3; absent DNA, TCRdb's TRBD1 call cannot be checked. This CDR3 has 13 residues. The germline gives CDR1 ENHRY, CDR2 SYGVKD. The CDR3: CATSRDTYEKLFF.

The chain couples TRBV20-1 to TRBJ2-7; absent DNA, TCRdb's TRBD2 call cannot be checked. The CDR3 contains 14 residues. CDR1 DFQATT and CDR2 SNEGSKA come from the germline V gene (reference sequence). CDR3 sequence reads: CSALERTRAYEQYF.

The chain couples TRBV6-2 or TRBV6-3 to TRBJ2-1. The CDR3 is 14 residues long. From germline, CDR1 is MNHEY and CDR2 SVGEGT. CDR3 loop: CASSYSGRFYEQFF.

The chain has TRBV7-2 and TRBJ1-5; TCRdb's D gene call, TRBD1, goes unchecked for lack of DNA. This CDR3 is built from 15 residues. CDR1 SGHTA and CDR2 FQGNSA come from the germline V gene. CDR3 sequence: CASSSTRGSIQPQHF.

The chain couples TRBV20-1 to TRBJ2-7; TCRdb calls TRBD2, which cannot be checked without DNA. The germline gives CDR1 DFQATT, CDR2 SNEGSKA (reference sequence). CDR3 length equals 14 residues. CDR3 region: CSAAGSYNPYKQYF.

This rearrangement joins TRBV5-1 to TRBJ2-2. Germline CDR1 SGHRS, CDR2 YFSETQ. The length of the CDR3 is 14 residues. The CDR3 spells CASSLATNTGELFF.

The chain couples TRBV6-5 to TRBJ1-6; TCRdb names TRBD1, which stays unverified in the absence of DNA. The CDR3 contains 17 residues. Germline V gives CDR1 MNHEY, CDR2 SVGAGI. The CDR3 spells CASSYSRTVSYNSPLHF.